The 11 T cell receptor beta chains in this list originate from one sample, sequenced in a study of T cells after yellow fever vaccination. TCRdb re-called the 5' RACE reads through MiXCR, storing one row per CDR3 protein. This sample has 120,000 or so distinct CDR3 sequences, with almost 9% found just once. This specimen consisted of CD8+ T cells sorted from PBMCs, obtained on the day of the yellow fever booster vaccination. The source of these receptors is a man aged 18-30 years who received the YFV17D yellow fever vaccine.

In this sample, this clonotype turned up many times. This rearrangement joins TRBV12-3 or TRBV12-4 to TRBJ2-7, with D perhaps matching TRBD2 (5 bases). The CDR3 totals 14 residues. V was pared by 5 bases and J by 4 bases, with 15 bases between. In DNA, the CDR3 is TGTGCCAGCAGTACCCCCCCGGACTGGTACGAGCAGTACTTC. Its protein product is CASSTPPDWYEQYF.

CDR3 loop: CASSGNGGTEAFF. In DNA, the CDR3 is TGCGCCAGCAGCGGGAATGGGGGCACTGAAGCTTTCTTT. J is TRBJ1-1 and V is TRBV4-1, with a tentative D call TRBD1 (5 bases). V lost 5 bases and J lost 4, with 11 bases in between. From germline, CDR1 is MGHRA and CDR2 YSYEKL. The CDR3 sequence is 13 residues long.

The genes are TRBV5-1 and TRBJ2-3; perhaps TRBD2 as D (6 bases). In germline, CDR1 is SGHRS, CDR2 YFSETQ. V shed 1 base and J shed 1 base, with 13 bases lying between them. The CDR3 spans 16 residues. The CDR3 DNA follows: TGCGCCAGCAGCTTGACGGGCGGGGCTGGCACAGATACGCAGTATTTT. Protein sequence: CASSLTGGAGTDTQYF.

This clonotype was detected only once. This rearrangement joins TRBV18 to TRBJ2-1; the match to TRBD1 covers 7 bases. The J segment lost 2 bases and the V segment lost 3 bases, leaving 7 bases of the junction unmatched. The CDR3 extends over 16 amino acids. The germline V gene has CDR1 KGHSH and CDR2 LQKENI. The CDR3 coding sequence is TGTGCCAGCTCACCCGTTTGGGACAGCCCCTACAATGAGCAGTTCTTC. This gives the protein CASSPVWDSPYNEQFF.

This clonotype was observed a few times. The chain has TRBV6-6 and TRBJ1-1; D is unclear. The ends were cut back, 6 bases at V and 3 bases at J, with 17 bases in the middle. CDR3 length: 15 amino acids. The germline CDR1 and CDR2 sequences are MNHNY and SVGAGI (reference sequence). CDR3 DNA sequence: TGTGCCAGCAGGCCGAATCGGGTTTTGGACACTGAAGCTTTCTTT. Translation gives CASRPNRVLDTEAFF.

CDR3 in amino acids: CASSQVQGNQPQHF. As DNA, the CDR3 is TGCGCCAGCAGCCAAGTACAGGGAAATCAGCCCCAGCATTTT. This rearrangement joins TRBV4-3 to TRBJ1-5, with TRBD1 as a possible D gene (6 bases). Per the germline V gene, CDR1 is LGHNA and CDR2 is YSLEER. Trimming shortened V by 1 base and J by 4 bases, and 8 bases separated the two germline ends. This CDR3 comprises 14 residues.

This clonotype has more than one count but fewer than ten. The V call is TRBV10-2, the J call TRBJ2-5, with 11 bases fitting TRBD2. Germline CDR1 WSHSY, CDR2 SAAADI. This CDR3 has 15 amino acids. After removal of 5 bases from V and 5 bases from J, the junction contained 7 bases not matched to a gene. The CDR3 nucleotides are TGCGCCAGCAGTTTTAGCGGGGGGGCCGGTGAGACCCAGTACTTC. Its protein is CASSFSGGAGETQYF.

This clonotype was seen a handful of times. This chain uses TRBV28 with TRBJ1-2; D remains ambiguous. The germline V and J ends were trimmed by 6 bases and 4 bases, with 18 bases remaining between them. The CDR3 has 15 residues. In germline, CDR1 is MDHEN, CDR2 SYDVKM. The CDR3 DNA reads as TGTGCCAGCAGCAAACTATTCCAGGCGATCTATGGCTACACCTTC. Residues: CASSKLFQAIYGYTF.

CDR3 DNA: TGCGCCAGCAGGGGATATTCAGGGGAACCCCAAGAGACCCAGTACTTC. This encodes CASRGYSGEPQETQYF. The chain carries TRBV5-1 and TRBJ2-5; D may be TRBD1 (6 bases). Looked up from germline, CDR1 is SGHRS and CDR2 is YFSETQ. The ends were cut back, 5 bases at V and 1 base at J, with 18 bases in the middle. CDR3 length equals 16 residues. Complete variable domain (other parts from reference TRBV5-1 and TRBJ2-5): KAGVTQTPRYLIKTRGQQVTLSCSPISGHRSVSWYQQTPGQGLQFLFEYFSETQRNKGNFPGRFSGRQFSNSRSEMNVSTLELGDSALYLCASRGYSGEPQETQYFGPGTRLLVL.

V is TRBV4-3 and J is TRBJ2-6, with D tentatively TRBD1 or TRBD2 (6 bases each). Trimming shortened V by 3 bases and J by 0 bases, and 15 bases separated the two germline ends. This CDR3 comprises 18 residues. CDR1 is LGHNA, CDR2 YSLEER, per germline. The CDR3 here is CASSHFEGGGSGANVLTF. Here the CDR3 DNA reads TGCGCCAGCAGCCACTTTGAGGGGGGCGGCTCTGGGGCCAACGTCCTGACTTTC.

This clonotype was detected a few times. The chain uses TRBV15 and TRBJ2-5, with 9 bases identical to TRBD2. Germline loops: CDR1 LNHNV, CDR2 YYDKDF (reference sequence). V trimming: 3 bases; J trimming: 2 bases; junction bases outside the gene matches: 4. CDR3 length: 15 amino acids. The CDR3: CATSSILAGQETQYF. CDR3 sequence (DNA): TGTGCCACCAGCAGTATCCTAGCGGGGCAAGAGACCCAGTACTTC.